These 9 T cell receptor beta chains share one sample of origin, sequenced in a study of OX40 agonist ivuxolimab in advanced cancers. Clones were sequenced by immunoSEQ multiplex PCR, and TCRdb holds only the in-frame ones, with some missing. The data show tens of thousands of clones, with approximately 90% seen just once and more than 13% held by the top ten. Sequences were derived from CD4+ or CD8+ T cells sorted from blood, sampled in a trial of the OX40 agonist ivuxolimab. These TCRs come from an adult with an advanced solid tumor such as melanoma, head and neck, liver or kidney cancer.

The chain links TRBV28 to TRBJ2-7; TRBD2 aligns across 7 bases. Germline V gene data show CDR1 as MDHEN and CDR2 as SYDVKM. The CDR3 runs to 15 residues. J gave up 3 bases and V 10 bases, and 15 bases lay outside the gene matches. The CDR3 nucleotides are TGTGCCACCGTCATCTTACGCGGGAGCCTCTACGAGCAGTACTTC. Encoded protein: CATVILRGSLYEQYF.

The J gene is TRBJ1-4, the V gene TRBV2; D is unresolved. The V end was cut by 5 bases, the J end by 3 bases, with 13 bases between. There are 15 residues in the CDR3. The germline gives CDR1 SNHLY, CDR2 FYNNEI. The CDR3 is CASSYLGVANEKLFF. The CDR3 nucleotides are TGTGCCAGCAGTTATCTAGGAGTAGCTAATGAAAAACTGTTTTTT.

The chain joins TRBV21-1 to TRBJ2-6; the DNA was not compared with TRBD1, the D call given in the table. TRBV21-1 is deemed a pseudogene. The CDR3 is 17 residues long. DNA of the CDR3: TGTGCCAGCAGCGCCAGGTTAACAGGGGGCGAGGCCAACGTCCTGACTTTC. It yields the protein CASSARLTGGEANVLTF.

The chain joins TRBV9 to TRBJ2-7, with 8 positions matching TRBD1. This CDR3 comprises 14 residues. The germline V gene encodes CDR1 SGDLS and CDR2 YYNGEE. Germline trimming cut 0 bases from V and 5 bases from J; bases unmatched to any gene: 4. The DNA of the CDR3 is TGTGCCAGCAGCGTAGGGACAGGGCAACACGAGCAGTACTTC. It is translated as CASSVGTGQHEQYF.

The chain recombines TRBV7-2 with TRBJ2-7, with 8 bases fitting TRBD1. The CDR3 totals 14 residues. With V trimmed by 4 bases and J by 2 bases, 4 bases remained unmatched. From germline, CDR1 is SGHTA and CDR2 FQGNSA. The CDR3 region has the DNA TGTGCCAGCAGCTCGTGGACAGGGACCTACGAGCAGTACTTC. Translated: CASSSWTGTYEQYF.

V gene TRBV18 combines with J gene TRBJ2-7; 8 bases are a match to TRBD1. Germline trimming cut 3 bases from V and 6 bases from J; bases unmatched to any gene: 10. CDR3 length: 15 residues. The V gene's germline CDR1 is KGHSH and CDR2 LQKENI. CDR3 protein: CASSPATGEAGEQYF. As DNA, the CDR3 is TGTGCCAGCTCACCCGCGACAGGGGAGGCGGGCGAGCAGTACTTC.

This chain connects TRBV7-9 to TRBJ1-1, with 8 bases identical to TRBD1. This CDR3 is 14 amino acids long. V shed 1 base, J shed 8 bases, and the junction held 6 bases outside the gene matches. The V gene's germline CDR1 is SEHNR and CDR2 FQNEAQ (reference sequence). The CDR3 protein is CASSLGQGISEAFF. The CDR3 DNA sequence: TGTGCCAGCAGCTTAGGACAGGGGATATCGGAAGCTTTCTTT.

This rearrangement joins TRBV9 to TRBJ1-2, with D tentatively TRBD1 (6 bases). The CDR3 is made up of 15 amino acids. In germline, CDR1 is SGDLS, CDR2 YYNGEE. V was clipped by 3 bases and J by 3 bases, with 15 bases between them. The CDR3 spells CASSDHRGAHYGYTF. The CDR3 bases are TGTGCCAGCAGCGACCACCGGGGGGCTCACTATGGCTACACCTTC. The full variable domain, completed using reference TRBV9 and TRBJ1-2, is DSGVTQTPKHLITATGQRVTLRCSPRSGDLSVYWYQQSLDQGLQFLIQYYNGEERAKGNILERFSAQQFPDLHSELNLSSLELGDSALYFCASSDHRGAHYGYTFGSGTRLTVV.

The chain couples TRBV27 to TRBJ2-5; 7 positions agree with TRBD2. The CDR3 runs 18 residues. Germline loops: CDR1 MNHEY, CDR2 SMNVEV (reference sequence). V lost 0 bases, J lost 11 bases, and 21 bases stayed unmatched. The DNA for the CDR3 is TGTGCCAGCAGTTTATCCCAGGCGGCGGGAGCCAGCCCGTGGGAGCAGTACTTC. This encodes CASSLSQAAGASPWEQYF.